Below are 23 T cell receptor beta chains sequenced from a single sample in a study of long-term antiretroviral therapy in people with HIV. At the survey level, the v3.0 immunoSEQ assay was run. Sequenced by immunoSEQ multiplex PCR; TCRdb stores in-frame clones only, minus some. The sample includes about 24,000 clones, approximately 86% of them seen just once. The sample consisted of unsorted PBMCs, taken 1.2 years after starting antiretroviral therapy. The receptors were sampled from a man between 45 and 60 years old with HIV.

This clone was seen only a few times. The chain combines TRBV28 with TRBJ1-5, with a possible D match to TRBD1 (5 bases). The germline gives CDR1 MDHEN, CDR2 SYDVKM. V gave up 3 bases and J gave up 4 bases, with 10 bases separating them. This CDR3 contains 14 residues. CDR3 amino acids: CASSLTAGNQPQHF. The DNA for the CDR3 is TGTGCCAGCAGTTTGACGGCAGGGAATCAGCCCCAGCATTTT. Full variable domain (remainder filled in from reference TRBV28 and TRBJ1-5): DVKVTQSSRYLVKRTGEKVFLECVQDMDHENMFWYRQDPGLGLRLIYFSYDVKMKEKGDIPEGYSVSREKKERFSLILESASTNQTSMYLCASSLTAGNQPQHFGDGTRLSIL.

The J gene is TRBJ1-4, the V gene TRBV28; no clear D gene. This CDR3 is 14 amino acids long. Trimming took 3 bases from V and 5 from J, leaving 10 bases between them. From germline, CDR1 is MDHEN and CDR2 SYDVKM. CDR3 nucleotides: TGTGCCAGCAGTTTCACGGTTTTAAATGAAAAACTGTTTTTT. It yields the protein CASSFTVLNEKLFF.

This clone has a handful of counts. The V and J genes are TRBV6-1 and TRBJ2-3, with D unresolved. The ends were cut back, 7 bases at V and 5 bases at J, with 7 bases in the middle. This CDR3 spans 11 amino acids. In germline, CDR1 is MNHNS, CDR2 SASEGT. The CDR3 spells CASIEGDTQYF. CDR3 coding DNA: TGTGCCAGCATAGAAGGAGATACGCAGTATTTT.

This sequence joins TRBV27 and TRBJ1-2, with 7 positions matching TRBD1. There are 16 residues in the CDR3. Germline V gives CDR1 MNHEY, CDR2 SMNVEV (reference sequence). The V gene end was trimmed by 2 bases and the J gene end by 1 base; junction bases not matched to a gene: 7. CDR3 amino acids: CASSLEAQGVNYGYTF. The CDR3 DNA reads TGTGCCAGCAGTTTAGAAGCCCAGGGGGTTAACTATGGCTACACCTTC.

The rearrangement uses TRBV6-5 and TRBJ2-2; no clear D. Trimming removed 6 bases at V and 8 bases at J, with 19 bases between. Looked up from germline, CDR1 is MNHEY and CDR2 is SVGAGI. The CDR3 covers 15 residues. The CDR3 region has the DNA TGTGCCAGCAGGGCCGTTAGGGCGCGAGGAGGGGAGCTGTTTTTT. Translating it yields CASRAVRARGGELFF.

The chain uses TRBV6-5 and TRBJ2-2; 10 positions agree with TRBD1. Looked up from germline, CDR1 is MNHEY and CDR2 is SVGAGI. The CDR3 sequence is 14 residues long. With 7 bases clipped from V and 4 bases from J, the junction kept 3 bases outside the gene matches. The CDR3 sequence is CASKRTGGTGELFF. The CDR3 DNA is TGTGCCAGCAAAAGGACAGGGGGCACCGGGGAGCTGTTTTTT.

This clone was seen more than once but under ten times. The V and J genes are TRBV6-5 and TRBJ1-1; no definite D call. V lost 5 bases to trimming and J lost 2 bases, with 9 bases between them. The germline V gene encodes CDR1 MNHEY and CDR2 SVGAGI. This CDR3 region has 13 residues. The CDR3 coding sequence is TGTGCCAGCAGTCCGGACGGAAACACTGAAGCTTTCTTT. This encodes CASSPDGNTEAFF.

The rearrangement joins TRBV28 to TRBJ1-1, with D possibly matching TRBD1 (6 bases). V dropped 2 bases and J dropped 5 bases, with 18 bases sitting between them. The CDR3 has 16 residues. Germline V CDR1 and CDR2: MDHEN, SYDVKM. CDR3 amino acids: CASSLIRLQGRTEAFF. CDR3 DNA sequence: TGTGCCAGCAGTTTAATTCGACTGCAGGGGAGAACTGAAGCTTTCTTT.

J is TRBJ2-3 and V is TRBV7-6, with 10 bases aligning to TRBD2. The ends lost 6 bases at V and 2 bases at J; junction bases unmatched: 8. The CDR3 sequence is 16 residues long. Looked up from germline, CDR1 is SGHVS and CDR2 is FNYEAQ. CDR3 residues: CASSPYSGGLTDTQYF. The CDR3 DNA follows: TGTGCCAGCAGTCCCTATAGCGGGGGGCTCACAGATACGCAGTATTTT.

This clone has more than one count but fewer than ten. The chain joins TRBV30 to TRBJ1-4; a weak D match, TRBD1 (5 bases). There are 15 residues in the CDR3. Trimming pared 5 bases from V and 0 bases from J, leaving 13 bases between. Germline CDR1 reads GTSNPN; CDR2 reads SVGIG (reference sequence). This CDR3 is CAWALTGSTNEKLFF. CDR3 in DNA: TGTGCCTGGGCCCTTACAGGATCAACTAATGAAAAACTGTTTTTT.

This sequence joins TRBV12-5 and TRBJ2-2; D is uncertain. Trimming shortened V by 4 bases and J by 6 bases, and 9 bases separated the two germline ends. The CDR3 spans 13 residues. Germline loops: CDR1 LGHNT, CDR2 FRNRAP. The CDR3 is CASGSGPPGELFF. CDR3 coding DNA: TGTGCTAGTGGTTCGGGCCCCCCCGGGGAGCTGTTTTTT.

The genes are TRBV19 and TRBJ1-1; a weak D match, TRBD1 (6 bases). There are 14 residues in the CDR3. V lost 5 bases to trimming and J lost 0 bases, with 10 bases between them. Germline V gene data show CDR1 as LNHDA and CDR2 as SQIVND (reference sequence). The CDR3 loop reads CASSSTGMNTEAFF. The CDR3 DNA reads TGTGCCAGTAGTTCGACAGGTATGAACACTGAAGCTTTCTTT.

The chain employs TRBV27 and TRBJ2-7; TRBD1 matches at 9 bases. The CDR3 runs to 15 residues. The ends lost 5 bases at V and 3 bases at J; junction bases unmatched: 8. Germline CDR1 reads MNHEY; CDR2 reads SMNVEV (reference sequence). This CDR3 is CASSKTGGKNYEQYF. Here the CDR3 DNA reads TGTGCCAGCAGTAAGACAGGGGGAAAAAACTACGAGCAGTACTTC.

The chain carries TRBV19 and TRBJ2-1; a possible D gene is TRBD2 (7 bases). Per germline, CDR1 LNHDA and CDR2 SQIVND (reference sequence). Deletions cut 5 bases from V and 9 bases from J, with 11 bases between. The CDR3 totals 12 residues. As DNA, the CDR3 is TGTGCCAGTAGTGCTCGGGGGGCTGAGCAGTTCTTC. It is translated as CASSARGAEQFF. Using reference TRBV19 and TRBJ2-1 for the parts outside the CDR3, the full variable domain is DGGITQSPKYLFRKEGQNVTLSCEQNLNHDAMYWYRQDPGQGLRLIYYSQIVNDFQKGDIAEGYSVSREKKESFPLTVTSAQKNPTAFYLCASSARGAEQFFGPGTRLTVL.

The chain has TRBV10-3 and TRBJ2-7; 7 nucleotides agree with TRBD1. There are 12 residues in the CDR3. V lost 4 bases, J lost 5 bases, and 2 bases stayed unmatched. CDR1 ENHRY and CDR2 SYGVKD come from the germline V gene. The CDR3 nucleotides are TGTGCCATCAGTGGGCAGGGGGACGAGCAGTACTTC. Its translation: CAISGQGDEQYF.

This clone occurred once. The chain couples TRBV5-4 to TRBJ1-6; no firm D call. This CDR3 contains 16 residues. Germline lookup yields CDR1 SGHNT and CDR2 YYREEE (reference sequence). With 0 bases removed from V and 6 bases from J, the gap between germline ends came to 13 bases. The CDR3 DNA reads as TGTGCCAGCAGCTTGGGCGGAGGGATGGGTAATTCACCCCTCCACTTT. Translated, it gives CASSLGGGMGNSPLHF.

This sequence joins TRBV5-6 and TRBJ2-5, with TRBD2 as a possible D gene (6 bases). This CDR3 region has 15 residues. V lost 0 bases, J lost 2 bases, and 11 bases lay in between. The germline V gene encodes CDR1 SGHDT and CDR2 YYEEEE. CDR3 loop: CASSLAWDLQETQYF. The DNA of the CDR3 is TGTGCCAGCAGCTTGGCGTGGGACTTGCAAGAGACCCAGTACTTC. The full variable domain, completed using reference TRBV5-6 and TRBJ2-5, is DAGVTQSPTHLIKTRGQQVTLRCSPKSGHDTVSWYQQALGQGPQFIFQYYEEEERQRGNFPDRFSGHQFPNYSSELNVNALLLGDSALYLCASSLAWDLQETQYFGPGTRLLVL.

The CDR3 bases are TGTGCCAGTAGTCGCCGGGACGGCTCCTACGAGCAGTACTTC. This gives the protein CASSRRDGSYEQYF. The gene calls are TRBV19 and TRBJ2-7; D tentatively fits TRBD1 or TRBD2 (5 bases each). With 5 bases removed from V and 0 bases from J, the gap between germline ends came to 11 bases. This CDR3 region has 14 residues. Germline lookup yields CDR1 LNHDA and CDR2 SQIVND (reference sequence).

This sequence joins TRBV7-9 and TRBJ2-1; 8 positions match TRBD2. In germline, CDR1 is SEHNR, CDR2 FQNEAQ (reference sequence). J lost 1 base, V lost 3 bases, and 5 bases had no gene match. The length of the CDR3 is 16 residues. Here the CDR3 reads CASSFRAGASYNEQFF. The CDR3 DNA sequence: TGTGCCAGCAGCTTTAGAGCGGGGGCGTCCTACAATGAGCAGTTCTTC. Using reference TRBV7-9 and TRBJ2-1 for the parts outside the CDR3, the full variable domain is DTGVSQNPRHKITKRGQNVTFRCDPISEHNRLYWYRQTLGQGPEFLTYFQNEAQLEKSRLLSDRFSAERPKGSFSTLEIQRTEQGDSAMYLCASSFRAGASYNEQFFGPGTRLTVL.

This clone is medium-sized. The rearrangement joins TRBV19 to TRBJ2-7, with a tentative D call TRBD2 (6 bases). The germline V gene encodes CDR1 LNHDA and CDR2 SQIVND (reference sequence). V lost 1 base and J 1 base, leaving 11 bases between the germline ends. The CDR3 runs 15 residues. The CDR3 loop reads CASSIVGTGSYEQYF. The DNA of the CDR3 is TGTGCCAGTAGTATAGTGGGGACTGGTTCCTACGAGCAGTACTTC.

CDR3 coding DNA: TGTGCCAGCTCGCTTTACGGGGACCTTAATGAAAAACTGTTTTTT. It yields the protein CASSLYGDLNEKLFF. This chain uses TRBV18 with TRBJ1-4; TRBD1 might be the D (5 bases). Deletions cut 6 bases from V and 4 bases from J, with 15 bases between. This CDR3 comprises 15 residues. Germline CDR1 KGHSH, CDR2 LQKENI.

The CDR3 DNA reads as TGTGCCAGCAGTCAAACAGGAGCAAGCAATCAGCCCCAGCATTTT. As protein: CASSQTGASNQPQHF. The rearrangement uses TRBV6-5 and TRBJ1-5; D perhaps matches TRBD1 (5 bases). Trimming shortened V by 5 bases and J by 1 base, and 12 bases separated the two germline ends. This CDR3 is 15 amino acids long. The germline gives CDR1 MNHEY, CDR2 SVGAGI.

The chain employs TRBV6-5 and TRBJ2-7; D is possibly TRBD1 (5 bases). Germline-derived CDR1 and CDR2 are MNHEY and SVGAGI. The CDR3 is 15 residues long. Between the trimmed V and J ends, which lost 0 bases and 2 bases, there was a span of 11 bases. The DNA for the CDR3 is TGTGCCAGCAGTTACTCGTGGGGCGGAGCCTACGAGCAGTACTTC. This translates into CASSYSWGGAYEQYF.